This TCR beta chain originates from a study of blood T cell repertoires in COVID-19. On the study more broadly: Sources were T cells, B-cell-depleted T cells, or PBMCs; the material itself was cDNA or gDNA.

Per the original data handling: Amplification of reference gene primers was used by the study to estimate nucleated cell counts. Profiling relied on immunoSEQ multiplex PCR, and the TCRdb table lists in-frame clones only, not all of them. The V and J calls and clone size are taken from that table; D and trimming were inferred from the DNA. The sample consists of some 300,000 clones, around 89% of them appearing once. There are 15 residues in the CDR3. After removal of 6 bases from V and 1 base from J, the junction contained 6 bases not matched to a gene. The germline V gene has CDR1 MNHEY and CDR2 SVGAGI.

This chain joins TRBV6-5 and TRBJ2-3; 8 bases map to TRBD1. This clonotype was obtained from a woman younger than 45 who had recovered from COVID-19. Material: peripheral blood. CDR3 DNA: TGTGCCAGCAGCTCCGGACAGGGCGGCACAGATACGCAGTATTTT. Its protein product is CASSSGQGGTDTQYF.